Here is one TCR beta chain with its context. The target antigen is unknown. This entry belongs to a study of shared clonotypes between healthy human individuals. Study results and limitations: Four donors held roughly 5% of naive CD4 clonotypes in common. Researchers found naive subsets generally carried larger estimated richness than memory subsets.

The repertoire was sequenced with immunoSEQ multiplex PCR; TCRdb's copy has only in-frame clones and lacks some. The repertoire includes more than 2,000,000 clones, around 94% of them detected once, and roughly 0.15% sits in the top ten. Losses at the gene ends were 5 bases for V and 5 bases for J; bases not matched to a gene: 12. CDR1 is SGHAT, CDR2 FQNNGV, per germline. This CDR3 comprises 15 residues. Sequencing used naive CD4+ T cells sorted from blood. This sample's subset: CD45RA+ positively selected. The chain combines TRBV11-2 with TRBJ2-7; 7 bases match TRBD1. The clonotype comes from a young man in good health. The CDR3, as DNA: TGTGCCAGCAGCATAACCGGGACAGCGTATAACGAGCAGTACTTC. This codes for CASSITGTAYNEQYF.